This T cell receptor (beta chain) was sequenced in a study of Ad26.COV2.S vaccination and SARS-CoV-2 variants. Study summary: Donor had been placed in the Ad26.COV2.S arm of the COV1001 trial. Participants got Ad26.COV2.S intramuscularly, once or twice 56 days apart. Findings of the study overall: Vaccine recipients posted higher spike-specific TCR breadth than their placebo counterparts. Measurements of TCR breadth and depth may have given underestimates of the total T cell responses.

Germline V gene sequence: CDR1 MDHEN, CDR2 SYDVKM. The CDR3 is 15 amino acids. V shed 3 bases and J 5 bases; nucleotides not matched to a gene: 8. The assay was immunoSEQ multiplex PCR, and TCRdb's table has in-frame clones only and misses some. The sample has about 350,000 clones, more than 75% seen once; the top ten hold 3% to 4%. Treatment specified: 15 to 20 received Ad26.COV2.S at low or high dose, single or two shots; several received placebo; per-sample allocation not given. Repertoires come from day 63 after the first vaccine or placebo injection. In regard to this clone: The antigen is not known.

This sequence joins TRBV28 and TRBJ2-7, with 9 bases lining up with TRBD2. The sequence derives from a person between 18 and 60 years old who received the Ad26.COV2.S COVID-19 vaccine or a placebo. This sample comprised peripheral blood, obtained in a trial of Ad26.COV2.S vaccine versus placebo. This chain's CDR3 is CASSFPASGAHEQYF. Here the CDR3 DNA reads TGTGCCAGCAGTTTTCCCGCTAGCGGGGCTCACGAGCAGTACTTC.